The present entry profiles one T cell receptor beta chain with its context. Sequencing used immunoSEQ multiplex PCR; TCRdb keeps in-frame clones, though not all of them. The profile shows about 140,000 clones, about 90% of them singletons. This sample is drawn from a study of blood T cell repertoires in COVID-19. Study-wide context: Specimens from acute and convalescent COVID-19 originated in the United States, Italy and Spain. The cDNA or gDNA used as material had been derived from T cells, B-cell-depleted T cells, or PBMCs.

Trimming removed 1 base at V and 2 bases at J, with 7 bases between. Per germline, CDR1 SGHRS and CDR2 YFSETQ. CDR3 size: 13 residues. The sequenced material came from peripheral blood. This chain connects TRBV5-1 to TRBJ2-7; D may be TRBD2 (5 bases). The TCR sequence derives from a man aged 45-60 years who had recovered from COVID-19. The CDR3 DNA sequence: TGCGCCAGCAGCTTGCCCGGGGCCTACGAGCAGTACTTC. Residues: CASSLPGAYEQYF.